Here is one T cell receptor beta chain with its context. Its antigen is not yet known. No base qualities exist here, and no much larger clone lies one base off it. This entry comes from a study of cytotoxic CD8 clonotypes in ibrutinib-treated CLL (dated by TCRdb to the early 2020s). Turning to the overall study: The cohort included about 15 treatment-naive and ten to twelve relapsed/refractory patients; 17 to 18 were IGHV unmutated. Partial responses were observed in 24 patients and complete responses in 2; after a median follow-up of around 64 months, remission was maintained in around 14 patients and progression was observed in roughly 12. Response samples were obtained after a median of 12 months of treatment, with a range of about 6 to 40 months. On average, each sample had approximately 250,000 productive templates and more than 75,000 productive rearrangements. Of the roughly 86 people in the trial, roughly 27 had longitudinal samples available. Cryopreserved peripheral blood mononuclear cells were collected before treatment, at response, and at either disease progression or sustained remission. Every sample from remission and from progressive disease was obtained while the patients were still on ibrutinib. What the study reported, not specific to this receptor: At ibrutinib response clonality went up, during sustained remission it held steady, and at progression it dropped back toward baseline. Baseline clonality exceeded that of age-matched healthy donors and correlated strongly with circulating CD8+ T-cell counts. Sampling times were not matched between sustained-remission and progressing patients, and lymph node repertoires were not studied. Public clonotypes were rare and either shrank or stayed stable during treatment, and the rise in clonality at ibrutinib response reflected expansion of private clonotypes.

The sample's time point label is to be understood as: around 2 years on ibrutinib. For TCR beta library preparation, around 2.1 micrograms of genomic DNA were extracted from the cryopreserved PBMCs. Longitudinal blood samples from CLL patients on ibrutinib monotherapy underwent high-throughput TCR beta sequencing. Patients were enrolled in a phase 2 open-label single-center ibrutinib monotherapy trial. Including the terminal cysteine and phenylalanine, the CDR3 comprises 16 residues. The DNA shown is the 48-base CDR3, in frame from base 1. As encoded in the germline V gene, CDR1 is SGHRS while CDR2 is YFSETQ. V drops 0 bases and J drops 8 bases, leaving 15 bases in between. Each clonotype received, on average, around 10x coverage in deep resolution sequencing performed on a MiSeq, where the target depth lay between 1 in 1 million and 1 in 200,000 T cells. The immunoSEQ hsTCRB Kit was used to generate the TCR beta libraries. From the authors' description of their analysis: The data were analyzed with ImmunoSEQ Analyzer and ImmunoSEQ Data Assistant, and V, D and J gene assignments followed IMGT definitions. Clonality was computed as one minus normalized Shannon entropy of productive rearrangement frequencies, ranging from 0 to 1. Public clonotype analysis was restricted to overrepresented clonotypes comprising at least 0.05% of each patient's repertoire. Some 13 repertoires from age-matched healthy donors, obtained from immuneACCESS, served as clonality controls. In TCRdb, the immuneACCESS table is reduced to in-frame sequences with V and J assigned. These tables do not hold every clone; where another copy was compared, an unresolved V gene accounts for under half, and the others remain unexplained. The V and J calls and the clone size are those of that table, but D and trimming were determined from the DNA. This sample has about 50,000 clones in its table, and roughly 57% of those were observed once. The ten largest clonotypes hold 25% to 30% of the sample.

The TCR originated in a human donor with chronic lymphocytic leukemia. The chain was built from TRBV5-1 and TRBJ1-6; too little of a D gene remains to name it. The sequenced sample was PBMCs, obtained after 24 months of ibrutinib treatment. The CDR3 amino acid sequence is: CASSLGMDSSYSPLHF. The nucleotides are TGCGCCAGCAGCTTGGGTATGGACTCCAGTTATTCACCCCTCCACTTT.